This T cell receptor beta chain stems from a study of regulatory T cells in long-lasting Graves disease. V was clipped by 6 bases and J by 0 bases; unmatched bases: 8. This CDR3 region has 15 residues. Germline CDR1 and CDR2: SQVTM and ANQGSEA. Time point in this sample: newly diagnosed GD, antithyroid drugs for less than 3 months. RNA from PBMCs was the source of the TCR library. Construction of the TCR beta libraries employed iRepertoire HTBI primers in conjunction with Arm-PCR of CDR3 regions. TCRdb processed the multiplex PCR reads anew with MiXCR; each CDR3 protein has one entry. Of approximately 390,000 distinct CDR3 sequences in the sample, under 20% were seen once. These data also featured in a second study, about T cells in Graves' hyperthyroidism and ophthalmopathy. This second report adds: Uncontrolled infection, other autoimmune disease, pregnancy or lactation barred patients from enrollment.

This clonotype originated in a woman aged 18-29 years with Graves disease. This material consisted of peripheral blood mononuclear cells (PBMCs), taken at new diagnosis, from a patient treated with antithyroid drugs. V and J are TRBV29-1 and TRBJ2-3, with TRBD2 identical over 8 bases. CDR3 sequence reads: CSVNPGTRSTDTQYF. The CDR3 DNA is TGCAGCGTCAACCCCGGGACTAGAAGCACAGATACGCAGTATTTT.